Below are 23 T cell receptor beta chains sequenced from a single sample in a study of response to subunit inactivated influenza vaccine. TCRdb re-derived calls from the RT-PCR reads in MiXCR, one entry per CDR3 protein. The table lists hundreds of thousands of distinct CDR3 sequences, 13% of them singletons. The material was PBMCs from blood, obtained roughly 46 days after vaccination. These receptors were collected from a man aged 50 to 59 who received an inactivated influenza vaccine.

The chain joins TRBV18 to TRBJ2-1; TRBD2 agrees at 16 bases. CDR1 KGHSH and CDR2 LQKENI come from the germline V gene. Unmatched junction bases numbered 13, after V lost 4 bases and J lost 7 bases. CDR3 length: 19 amino acids. Here the CDR3 DNA reads TGTGCCAGCTCACTCCCGGGACTAGCGGGGGGGCACGTGGTAAATGAGCAGTTCTTC. Its protein is CASSLPGLAGGHVVNEQFF. The whole variable domain, remainder taken from reference TRBV18 and TRBJ2-1, is NAGVMQNPRHLVRRRGQEARLRCSPMKGHSHVYWYRQLPEEGLKFMVYLQKENIIDESGMPKERFSAEFPKEGPSILRIQQVVRGDSAAYFCASSLPGLAGGHVVNEQFFGPGTRLTVL.

This sequence joins TRBV12-3 or TRBV12-4 and TRBJ2-1, with D maybe TRBD1 (5 bases). This CDR3 is 14 amino acids long. V lost 1 base and J lost 12, with 16 bases in between. CDR3 region: CASSLEPAGYVQFF. The CDR3 DNA follows: TGTGCCAGCAGTTTAGAGCCAGCAGGGTACGTGCAGTTCTTC.

This clonotype has just a few counts. The V and J genes are TRBV7-8 and TRBJ2-5, with D perhaps given as TRBD1 or TRBD2 (5 bases each). V lost 5 bases to trimming and J lost 9 bases, with 13 bases between them. This CDR3 region has 12 residues. Per the germline V gene, CDR1 is SGHVS and CDR2 is FQNEAQ. The CDR3 DNA is TGTGCCAGCAGCCTGGGGCCCGGGGCCCAGTACTTC. It encodes CASSLGPGAQYF. Combining the CDR3 with reference TRBV7-8 and TRBJ2-5 gives the whole variable domain GAGVSQSPRYKVAKRGQDVALRCDPISGHVSLFWYQQALGQGPEFLTYFQNEAQLDKSGLPSDRFFAERPEGSVSTLKIQRTQQEDSAVYLCASSLGPGAQYFGPGTRLLVL.

J is TRBJ1-1 and V is TRBV12-3 or TRBV12-4; D gene ambiguous. V dropped 8 bases and J dropped 1 base, with 14 bases sitting between them. This CDR3 spans 14 amino acids. CDR3 amino acids: CASAPTGQNTEAFF. CDR3 DNA: TGTGCCAGCGCCCCAACCGGTCAGAACACTGAAGCTTTCTTT.

This clonotype was detected only a few times. The V gene is TRBV5-1, the J gene TRBJ1-2, with 7 bases fitting TRBD1. Germline V gene data show CDR1 as SGHRS and CDR2 as YFSETQ. Trimming cost V 5 bases and J 3 bases; bases outside gene matches: 4. This CDR3 contains 13 residues. This CDR3 is CASSQQGHYGYTF. The DNA for the CDR3 is TGCGCCAGCAGTCAACAGGGGCACTATGGCTACACCTTC.

The chain carries TRBV29-1 and TRBJ2-7; D is perhaps TRBD1 (6 bases). The CDR3 runs to 16 residues. V was shortened by 6 bases and J by 3 bases, with 24 bases between the two germline ends. Germline V gene sequence: CDR1 SQVTM, CDR2 ANQGSEA. CDR3 in amino acids: CSVGSPGGQRGYEQYF. In DNA form, the CDR3 reads TGCAGCGTCGGGTCCCCAGGAGGACAGAGAGGCTACGAGCAGTACTTC.

In its sample, this clonotype was seen many times. The junction departs from germline at one end; a sequencing error may be responsible. The gene calls are TRBV12-3 or TRBV12-4 and TRBJ2-5; 11 bases are a match to TRBD1. The CDR3 runs to 12 residues. CDR3 nucleotide sequence: TGTGCCAGCAGTTTCGGGACAGGGGGAGAGAACTTC. Its protein is CASSFGTGGENF.

This clonotype was counted once. The V call is TRBV2, the J call TRBJ2-1; D possibly corresponds to TRBD2 (6 bases). The germline CDR1 and CDR2 sequences are SNHLY and FYNNEI. Trimming took 6 bases from V and 0 from J, leaving 12 bases between them. This CDR3 region has 15 residues. The CDR3: CASSLTSFSYNEQFF. The CDR3 coding sequence is TGTGCCAGCAGCCTCACTAGCTTCTCCTACAATGAGCAGTTCTTC.

This clonotype has only a few counts. The gene calls are TRBV20-1 and TRBJ2-7, with 12 positions matching TRBD2. This CDR3 is 15 amino acids long. Germline CDR1 and CDR2: DFQATT and SNEGSKA (reference sequence). Trimming removed 5 bases from V and 3 bases from J; junction bases left unmatched: 8. The CDR3 reads CSAPNPTSGSYEQYF. DNA of the CDR3: TGCAGTGCTCCGAACCCGACTAGCGGGAGCTACGAGCAGTACTTC.

The chain carries TRBV11-2 and TRBJ2-5; TRBD2 agrees at 8 bases. J gave up 5 bases and V 1 base, and 15 bases lay outside the gene matches. Germline CDR1 is SGHAT and CDR2 is FQNNGV. The CDR3 spans 18 residues. DNA for the CDR3: TGTGCCAGCAGCTTAGGGTTTCTCGTGGCGGGGGGTTACGAGACCCAGTACTTC. Translating it yields CASSLGFLVAGGYETQYF.

This clonotype was recorded a few times. J is TRBJ1-2 and V is TRBV12-3 or TRBV12-4, with no clear D. V gave up 3 bases and J gave up 8 bases, with 16 bases separating them. The CDR3 totals 14 residues. CDR3 DNA: TGTGCCAGCAGTTTCCTCGGACCCCGGGAAGGCTACACCTTC. Translation: CASSFLGPREGYTF.

This clonotype was observed a handful of times. This chain links TRBV11-2 with TRBJ2-2, with D perhaps TRBD2 (5 bases). Germline assignment: CDR1 SGHAT and CDR2 FQNNGV. Trimming shortened V by 7 bases and J by 8 bases, and 17 bases separated the two germline ends. The length of the CDR3 is 14 residues. CDR3 in DNA: TGTGCCAGCAACCACCTTAGGGAGCAAGGGGAGCTGTTTTTT. Residues: CASNHLREQGELFF.

This clonotype was found a few times. This chain links TRBV6-1 with TRBJ2-3; TRBD1 is a possible D gene (6 bases). The length of the CDR3 is 14 residues. The V end lost 6 bases, the J end lost 3 bases, and 13 bases lay between the germline ends. Germline CDR1 reads MNHNS; CDR2 reads SASEGT. Here the CDR3 reads CASRKTGRTDTQYF. In DNA, the CDR3 is TGTGCCAGCAGGAAAACAGGGCGGACAGATACGCAGTATTTT.

The chain joins TRBV7-2 to TRBJ2-5; tentative D call: TRBD1 (6 bases). Trimming took 3 bases from V and 5 from J, leaving 16 bases between them. CDR1 is SGHTA, CDR2 FQGNSA, per germline. There are 15 residues in the CDR3. The CDR3 nucleotides read TGTGCCAGCAGCTTGGTGACAGGCCAAGGGGAGACCCAGTACTTC. Translation: CASSLVTGQGETQYF.

This clonotype was recorded at least ten times. This sequence joins TRBV5-1 and TRBJ2-1; TRBD2 aligns across 12 bases. The CDR3 contains 19 residues. Trimming took 0 bases from V and 8 from J; bases not matched to a gene: 15. Germline V gene lookup returns CDR1 SGHRS and CDR2 YFSETQ. The CDR3 protein is CASSLAPPGLAGLGDEQFF. The CDR3 bases are TGCGCCAGCAGCTTGGCCCCCCCGGGACTAGCGGGCCTTGGGGATGAGCAGTTCTTC. Based on the CDR3 plus reference TRBV5-1 and TRBJ2-1, the full variable domain is KAGVTQTPRYLIKTRGQQVTLSCSPISGHRSVSWYQQTPGQGLQFLFEYFSETQRNKGNFPGRFSGRQFSNSRSEMNVSTLELGDSALYLCASSLAPPGLAGLGDEQFFGPGTRLTVL.

This clonotype has a count of ten or more. The chain is built from TRBV29-1 and TRBJ2-7; D is ambiguous. The CDR3 covers 12 residues. Per germline, CDR1 SQVTM and CDR2 ANQGSEA. This CDR3 is CSVRRSSYEQYF. The DNA of the CDR3 is TGCAGTGTCCGGCGGAGCTCCTACGAGCAGTACTTC.

The chain has TRBV7-2 and TRBJ1-1; D gene unclear. Trimming shortened V by 5 bases and J by 8 bases, and 15 bases separated the two germline ends. This CDR3 comprises 13 residues. Germline V CDR1 and CDR2: SGHTA, FQGNSA. The CDR3, as DNA: TGTGCCAGCAGCACCACCCCCGGGCAGGAAGCTTTCTTT. Translation: CASSTTPGQEAFF.

In its sample, this clonotype was seen many times. V usage is TRBV10-3 and J usage is TRBJ2-5, with D uncertain. Per germline, CDR1 ENHRY and CDR2 SYGVKD. Trimming pared 6 bases from V and 5 bases from J, leaving 7 bases between. The CDR3 length is 11 residues. The CDR3 loop reads CAIRVGETQYF. The CDR3 DNA reads as TGTGCCATCAGAGTTGGGGAGACCCAGTACTTC.

The sample holds a few counts of this clonotype. The germline gene is not matched at one end of the junction; a read error may be the cause. The chain employs TRBV12-3 or TRBV12-4 and TRBJ1-5; a possible D gene is TRBD1 (6 bases). The CDR3 has 12 residues. The CDR3 DNA reads as TGTGCCAGCAGCCTAGGAGGGACAACTACCCACTTT. Translating gives CASSLGGTTTHF.

The chain links TRBV5-6 to TRBJ2-5; the D gene is possibly TRBD1 (7 bases). Germline values: CDR1 SGHDT, CDR2 YYEEEE. V shed 4 bases and J shed 6 bases, with 19 bases lying between them. This CDR3 region has 15 residues. CDR3 loop: CASSPVQGGWKTQYF. CDR3 DNA: TGTGCCAGCAGCCCGGTTCAGGGGGGTTGGAAGACCCAGTACTTC. Based on the CDR3 plus reference TRBV5-6 and TRBJ2-5, the full variable domain is DAGVTQSPTHLIKTRGQQVTLRCSPKSGHDTVSWYQQALGQGPQFIFQYYEEEERQRGNFPDRFSGHQFPNYSSELNVNALLLGDSALYLCASSPVQGGWKTQYFGPGTRLLVL.

The gene calls are TRBV19 and TRBJ2-7; tentative D call: TRBD1 (5 bases). Per germline, CDR1 LNHDA and CDR2 SQIVND (reference sequence). The V gene lost 4 bases and the J gene lost 3 bases, with 22 bases spanning the gap. The CDR3 length is 17 residues. For the CDR3, the DNA is TGTGCCAGTAGTAAAACCCAAGGACAAGGGATGAACTACGAGCAGTACTTC. Its translation is CASSKTQGQGMNYEQYF.

This clonotype has more than one count but fewer than ten. The chain combines TRBV5-1 with TRBJ1-2; D unclear. Trimming removed 1 base from V and 5 bases from J, with 6 bases in between. Looked up from germline, CDR1 is SGHRS and CDR2 is YFSETQ. The CDR3 spans 12 residues. The CDR3: CASSLIGYGYTF. The DNA for the CDR3 is TGCGCCAGCAGCTTGATTGGGTATGGCTACACCTTC.

V gene TRBV15 combines with J gene TRBJ2-7; TRBD2 aligns across 10 bases. This CDR3 is 15 amino acids long. Germline CDR1 and CDR2: LNHNV and YYDKDF (reference sequence). The V and J ends lost 0 bases and 3 bases, in that order; junction bases with no gene match: 2. The CDR3 loop reads CATSREPSGSYEQYF. The CDR3 DNA follows: TGTGCCACCAGCAGAGAACCTAGCGGGAGCTACGAGCAGTACTTC.